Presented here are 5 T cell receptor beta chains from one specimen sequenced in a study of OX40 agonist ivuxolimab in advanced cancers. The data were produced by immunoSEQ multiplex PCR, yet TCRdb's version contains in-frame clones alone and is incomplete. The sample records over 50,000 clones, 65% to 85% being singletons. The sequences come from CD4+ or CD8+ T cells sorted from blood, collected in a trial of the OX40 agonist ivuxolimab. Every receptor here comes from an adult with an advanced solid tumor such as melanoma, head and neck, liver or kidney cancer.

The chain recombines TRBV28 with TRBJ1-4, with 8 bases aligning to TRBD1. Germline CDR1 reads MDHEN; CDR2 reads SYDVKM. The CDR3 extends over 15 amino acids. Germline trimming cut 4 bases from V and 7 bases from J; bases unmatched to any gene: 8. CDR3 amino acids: CASSSQGAEGEKLFF. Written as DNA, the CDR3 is TGTGCCAGCAGTTCGCAGGGGGCAGAGGGTGAAAAACTGTTTTTT.

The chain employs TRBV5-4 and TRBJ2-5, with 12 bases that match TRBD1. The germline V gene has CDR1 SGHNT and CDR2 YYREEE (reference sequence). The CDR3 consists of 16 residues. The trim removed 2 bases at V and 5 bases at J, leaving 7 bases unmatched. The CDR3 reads CASSFPGTGGRETQYF. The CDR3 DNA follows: TGTGCCAGCAGCTTTCCCGGGACAGGGGGCCGGGAGACCCAGTACTTC.

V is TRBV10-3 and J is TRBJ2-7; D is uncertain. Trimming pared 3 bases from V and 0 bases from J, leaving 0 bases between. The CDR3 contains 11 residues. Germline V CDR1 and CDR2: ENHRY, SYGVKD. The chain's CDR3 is CAISDSYEQYF. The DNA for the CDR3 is TGTGCCATCAGTGACTCCTACGAGCAGTACTTC.

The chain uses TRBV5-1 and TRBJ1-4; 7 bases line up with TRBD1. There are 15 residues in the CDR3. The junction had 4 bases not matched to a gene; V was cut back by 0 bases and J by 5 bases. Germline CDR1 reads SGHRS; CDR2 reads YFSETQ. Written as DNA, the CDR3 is TGCGCCAGCAGCTTGGAGGGGACAGCGAATGAAAAACTGTTTTTT. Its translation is CASSLEGTANEKLFF.

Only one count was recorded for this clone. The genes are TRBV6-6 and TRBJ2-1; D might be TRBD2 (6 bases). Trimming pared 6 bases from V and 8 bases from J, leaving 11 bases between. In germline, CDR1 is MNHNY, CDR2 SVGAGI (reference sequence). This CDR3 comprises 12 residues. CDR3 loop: CASSPSGHEQFF. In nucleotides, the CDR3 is TGTGCCAGCAGCCCCAGCGGGCATGAGCAGTTCTTC.